Sequencing of this T cell receptor beta chain was carried out in a study of control samples from healthy donors and cancer patients. Trimming left V 0 bases short and J 3 bases short, with 9 bases between. CDR1 and CDR2 (germline): MNHEY, SMNVEV (reference sequence). CDR3 length equals 14 residues. Only in-frame clones appear in the TCRdb table, and some are missing; sequencing was by immunoSEQ multiplex PCR. The sample contains around 48,000 clones, over 90% of which appear only once. The clonotype comes from a woman aged 45 to 65 with head and neck cancer. Input material: PBMCs. The rearrangement links TRBV27 to TRBJ2-7; D not resolved. The CDR3 here is CASSLSQAGYEQYF. The DNA for the CDR3 is TGTGCCAGCAGTTTATCCCAAGCAGGCTACGAGCAGTACTTC.